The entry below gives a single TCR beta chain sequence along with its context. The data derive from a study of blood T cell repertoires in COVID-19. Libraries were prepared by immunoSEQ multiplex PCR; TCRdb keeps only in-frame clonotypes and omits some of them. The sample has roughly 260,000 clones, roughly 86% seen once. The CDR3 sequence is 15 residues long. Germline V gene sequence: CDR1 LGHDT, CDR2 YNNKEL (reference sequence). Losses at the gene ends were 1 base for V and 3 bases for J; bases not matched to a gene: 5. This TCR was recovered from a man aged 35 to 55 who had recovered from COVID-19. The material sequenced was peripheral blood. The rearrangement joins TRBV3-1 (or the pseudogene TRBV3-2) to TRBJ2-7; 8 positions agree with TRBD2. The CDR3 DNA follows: TGTGCCAGCAGCCAAGCCCCCAGCGGGAGCTACGAGCAGTACTTC. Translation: CASSQAPSGSYEQYF.